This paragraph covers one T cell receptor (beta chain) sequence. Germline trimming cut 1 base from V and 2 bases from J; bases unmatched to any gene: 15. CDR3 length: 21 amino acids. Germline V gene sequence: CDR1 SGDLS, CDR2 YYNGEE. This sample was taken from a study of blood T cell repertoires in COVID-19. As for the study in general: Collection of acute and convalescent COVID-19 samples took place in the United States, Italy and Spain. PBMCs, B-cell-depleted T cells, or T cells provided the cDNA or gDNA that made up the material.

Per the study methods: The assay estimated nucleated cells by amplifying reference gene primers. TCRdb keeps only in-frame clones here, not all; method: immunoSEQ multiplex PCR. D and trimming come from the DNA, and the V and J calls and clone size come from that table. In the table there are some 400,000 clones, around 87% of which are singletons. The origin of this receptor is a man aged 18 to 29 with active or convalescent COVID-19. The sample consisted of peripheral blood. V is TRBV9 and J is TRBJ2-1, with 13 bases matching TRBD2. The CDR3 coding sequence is TGTGCCAGCAGCGTATCCCCACGGACTAGCGGGAGAATCACCCCCTACAATGAGCAGTTCTTC. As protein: CASSVSPRTSGRITPYNEQFF.